This TCR beta chain was captured by sequencing in a study of cytomegalovirus exposure and HLA in healthy donors. Study results and caveats: From TCR beta sequences, most subjects' HLA-A and HLA-B alleles were reportedly predicted accurately. The records held CMV serostatus as the only immune exposure information.

Researchers ran the PCR with 60 Vbeta and 13 Jbeta primers. Only in-frame clones appear in the TCRdb table, and some are missing; sequencing was by immunoSEQ multiplex PCR. The data hold approximately 190,000 clones, with about 85% observed a single time. At the time of sampling, donors were nominally healthy, though unrecorded immune exposures were likely. Germline CDR1 is SQVTM and CDR2 is ANQGSEA. CDR3 length: 17 amino acids. The V gene lost 0 bases and the J gene lost 5 bases, with 20 bases spanning the gap. On this clone: As yet, its antigen is unknown.

The TCR originated in a boy aged 2 to 10 in good health and CMV-seronegative. The chain links TRBV29-1 to TRBJ2-1; TRBD1 might be the D (5 bases). Sequencing input: PBMCs. CDR3 sequence (DNA): TGCAGCGTTGAAGACCTGGGTCCCAGGGCTTACGACAATGAGCAGTTCTTC. It translates to CSVEDLGPRAYDNEQFF.